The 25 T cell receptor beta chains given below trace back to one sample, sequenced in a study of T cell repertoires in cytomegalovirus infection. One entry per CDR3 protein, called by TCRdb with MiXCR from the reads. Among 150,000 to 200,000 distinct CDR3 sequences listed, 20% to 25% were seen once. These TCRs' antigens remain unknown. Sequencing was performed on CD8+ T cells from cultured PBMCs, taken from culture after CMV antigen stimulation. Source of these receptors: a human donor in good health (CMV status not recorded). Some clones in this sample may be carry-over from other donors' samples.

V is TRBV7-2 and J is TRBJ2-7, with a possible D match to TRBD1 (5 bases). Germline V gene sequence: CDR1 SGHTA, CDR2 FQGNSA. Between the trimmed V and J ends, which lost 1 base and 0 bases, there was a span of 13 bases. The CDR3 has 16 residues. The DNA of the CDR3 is TGTGCCAGCAGCTTAGGGTGGGGCCAGGCCTCCTACGAGCAGTACTTC. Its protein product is CASSLGWGQASYEQYF.

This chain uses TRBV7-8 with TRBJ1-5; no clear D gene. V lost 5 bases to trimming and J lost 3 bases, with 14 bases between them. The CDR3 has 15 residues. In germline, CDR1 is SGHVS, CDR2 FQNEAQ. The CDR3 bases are TGTGCCAGCAGCCGTGAGGGCGGTATCAATCAGCCCCAGCATTTT. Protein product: CASSREGGINQPQHF.

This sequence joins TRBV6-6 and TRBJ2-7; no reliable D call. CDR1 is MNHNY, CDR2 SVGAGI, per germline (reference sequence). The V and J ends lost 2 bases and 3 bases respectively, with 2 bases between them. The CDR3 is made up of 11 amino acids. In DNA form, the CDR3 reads TGTGCCAGCAGTTACCACTACGAGCAGTACTTC. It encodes CASSYHYEQYF.

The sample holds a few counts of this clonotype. The CDR3 reads CASSPRDRDYSNQPQHF. The CDR3 nucleotides are TGTGCCAGCAGCCCCCGGGACAGGGATTATAGCAATCAGCCCCAGCATTTT. This sequence joins TRBV7-2 and TRBJ1-5; 9 bases line up with TRBD1. CDR3 length: 17 residues. CDR1 SGHTA and CDR2 FQGNSA come from the germline V gene. After removal of 5 bases from V and 0 bases from J, the junction contained 8 bases not matched to a gene.

The CDR3 reads CSARTTGTGEWSDEQYF. CDR3 sequence (DNA): TGCAGTGCTAGGACCACCGGGACAGGGGAATGGTCGGACGAGCAGTACTTC. V usage is TRBV20-1 and J usage is TRBJ2-7; 10 bases map to TRBD1. CDR1 DFQATT and CDR2 SNEGSKA come from the germline V gene (reference sequence). V dropped 3 bases and J dropped 5; count of bases not matched to a gene: 16. There are 17 residues in the CDR3.

CDR3 residues: CASRSDWNTEAFF. DNA of the CDR3: TGTGCCAGCAGGTCGGACTGGAACACTGAAGCTTTCTTT. This rearrangement joins TRBV7-8 to TRBJ1-1; D is uncertain. Germline CDR1 is SGHVS and CDR2 is FQNEAQ. The CDR3 has 13 amino acids. Between the trimmed V and J ends, which lost 6 bases and 1 base, there was a span of 9 bases. The whole variable domain, remainder taken from reference TRBV7-8 and TRBJ1-1, is GAGVSQSPRYKVAKRGQDVALRCDPISGHVSLFWYQQALGQGPEFLTYFQNEAQLDKSGLPSDRFFAERPEGSVSTLKIQRTQQEDSAVYLCASRSDWNTEAFFGQGTRLTVV.

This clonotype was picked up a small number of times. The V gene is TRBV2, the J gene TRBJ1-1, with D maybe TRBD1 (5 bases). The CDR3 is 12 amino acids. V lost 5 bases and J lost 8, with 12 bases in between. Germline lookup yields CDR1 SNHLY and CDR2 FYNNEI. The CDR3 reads CASSLRGVEAFF. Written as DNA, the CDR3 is TGTGCCAGCAGTCTAAGGGGTGTGGAAGCTTTCTTT.

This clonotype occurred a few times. The CDR3 loop is CASSAWDRAAGELFF. The CDR3 DNA is TGTGCCAGCAGCGCATGGGACAGAGCAGCCGGGGAGCTGTTTTTT. The rearrangement uses TRBV7-9 and TRBJ2-2, with 7 positions matching TRBD1. Germline V lookup: CDR1 SEHNR, CDR2 FQNEAQ (reference sequence). The J segment lost 6 bases and the V segment lost 5 bases, leaving 9 bases of the junction unmatched. This CDR3 comprises 15 residues.

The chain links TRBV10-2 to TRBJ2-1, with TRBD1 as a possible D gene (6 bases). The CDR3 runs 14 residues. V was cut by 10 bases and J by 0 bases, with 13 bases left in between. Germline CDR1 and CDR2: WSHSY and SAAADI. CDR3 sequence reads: CATIGQISYNEQFF. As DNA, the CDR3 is TGCGCCACCATAGGACAGATCTCCTACAATGAGCAGTTCTTC.

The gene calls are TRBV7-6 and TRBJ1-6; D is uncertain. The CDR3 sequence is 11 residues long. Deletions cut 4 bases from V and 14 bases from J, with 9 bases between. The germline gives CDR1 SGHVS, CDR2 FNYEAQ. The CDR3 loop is CASSSSVTLHF. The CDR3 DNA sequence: TGTGCCAGCAGCTCGTCTGTCACCCTCCACTTT. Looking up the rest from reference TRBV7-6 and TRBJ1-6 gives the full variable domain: GAGVSQSPRYKVTKRGQDVALRCDPISGHVSLYWYRQALGQGPEFLTYFNYEAQQDKSGLPNDRFSAERPEGSISTLTIQRTEQRDSAMYRCASSSSVTLHFGNGTRLTVT.

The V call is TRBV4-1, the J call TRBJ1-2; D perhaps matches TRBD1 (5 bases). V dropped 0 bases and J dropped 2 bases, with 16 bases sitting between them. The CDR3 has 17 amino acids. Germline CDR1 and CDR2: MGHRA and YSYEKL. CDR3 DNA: TGCGCCAGCAGCCAAGATTGGGGGTCAGGAAAAAACTATGGCTACACCTTC. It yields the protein CASSQDWGSGKNYGYTF.

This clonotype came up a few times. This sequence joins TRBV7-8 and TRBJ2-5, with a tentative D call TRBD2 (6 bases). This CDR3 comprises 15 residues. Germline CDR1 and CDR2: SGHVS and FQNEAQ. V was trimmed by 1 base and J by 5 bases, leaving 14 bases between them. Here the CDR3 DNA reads TGTGCCAGCAGCTTAGGGGCAGGGCTAGCGGAGACCCAGTACTTC. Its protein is CASSLGAGLAETQYF.

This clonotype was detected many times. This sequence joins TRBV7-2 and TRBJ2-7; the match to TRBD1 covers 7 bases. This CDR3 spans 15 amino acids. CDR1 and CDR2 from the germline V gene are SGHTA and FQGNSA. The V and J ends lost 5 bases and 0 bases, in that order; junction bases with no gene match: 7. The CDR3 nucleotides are TGTGCCAGCAGCCAGGGACAGTCTAGCTCCTACGAGCAGTACTTC. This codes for CASSQGQSSSYEQYF.

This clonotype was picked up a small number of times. For the CDR3, the DNA is TGTGCCAGCAGTGAATATCAGGGGGGGTCCTACAATGAGCAGTTCTTC. Its protein is CASSEYQGGSYNEQFF. This sequence joins TRBV25-1 and TRBJ2-1, with D perhaps assigned TRBD1 or TRBD2 (7 bases each). CDR1 is MGHDK and CDR2 is SYGVNS in the germline V gene. This CDR3 comprises 16 residues. V lost 0 bases, J lost 1 base, and 10 bases lay in between.

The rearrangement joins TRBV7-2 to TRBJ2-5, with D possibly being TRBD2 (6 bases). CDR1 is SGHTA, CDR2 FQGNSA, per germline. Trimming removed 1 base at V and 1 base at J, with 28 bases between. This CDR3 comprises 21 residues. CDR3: CASSLDSPGLEDGPAQETQYF. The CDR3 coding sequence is TGTGCCAGCAGCTTAGATTCACCGGGACTCGAAGATGGGCCGGCCCAAGAGACCCAGTACTTC.

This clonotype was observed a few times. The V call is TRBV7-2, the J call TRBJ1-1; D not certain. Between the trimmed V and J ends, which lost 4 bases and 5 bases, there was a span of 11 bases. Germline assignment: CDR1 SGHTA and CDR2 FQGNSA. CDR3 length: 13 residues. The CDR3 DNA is TGTGCCAGCAGCTCAGACGGGAGGACTGAAGCTTTCTTT. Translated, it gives CASSSDGRTEAFF.

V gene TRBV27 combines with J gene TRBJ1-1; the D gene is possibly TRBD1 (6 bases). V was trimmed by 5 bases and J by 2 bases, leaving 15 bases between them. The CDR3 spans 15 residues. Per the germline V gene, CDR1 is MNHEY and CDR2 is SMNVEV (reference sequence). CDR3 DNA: TGTGCCAGCAGTCCTTCCGCGGACAGTAACACTGAAGCTTTCTTT. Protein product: CASSPSADSNTEAFF.

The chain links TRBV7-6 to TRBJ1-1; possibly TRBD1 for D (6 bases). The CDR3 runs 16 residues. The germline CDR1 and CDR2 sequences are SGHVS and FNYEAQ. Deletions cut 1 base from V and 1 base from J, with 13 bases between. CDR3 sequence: CASSLVRDTENTEAFF. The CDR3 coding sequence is TGTGCCAGCAGCTTAGTGCGGGACACCGAGAACACTGAAGCTTTCTTT.

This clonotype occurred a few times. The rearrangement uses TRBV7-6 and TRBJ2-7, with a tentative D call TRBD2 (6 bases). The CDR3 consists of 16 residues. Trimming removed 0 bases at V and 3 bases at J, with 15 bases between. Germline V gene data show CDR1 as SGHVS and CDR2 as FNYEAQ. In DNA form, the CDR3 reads TGTGCCAGCAGCTTAGCGCGAGGGGTGGAGGGCTACGAGCAGTACTTC. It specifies CASSLARGVEGYEQYF.

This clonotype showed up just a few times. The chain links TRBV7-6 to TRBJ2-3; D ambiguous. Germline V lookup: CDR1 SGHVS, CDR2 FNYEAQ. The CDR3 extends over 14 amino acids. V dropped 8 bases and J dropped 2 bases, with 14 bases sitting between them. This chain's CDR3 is CASSIQYDTDTQYF. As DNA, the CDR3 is TGTGCCAGCTCTATACAGTACGACACAGATACGCAGTATTTT.

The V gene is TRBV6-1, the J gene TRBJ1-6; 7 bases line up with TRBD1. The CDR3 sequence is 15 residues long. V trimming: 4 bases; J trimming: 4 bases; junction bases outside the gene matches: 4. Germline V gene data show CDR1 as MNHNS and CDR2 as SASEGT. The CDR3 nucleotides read TGTGCCAGCAGTGCAGGGACAGATTATAATTCACCCCTCCACTTT. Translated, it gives CASSAGTDYNSPLHF.

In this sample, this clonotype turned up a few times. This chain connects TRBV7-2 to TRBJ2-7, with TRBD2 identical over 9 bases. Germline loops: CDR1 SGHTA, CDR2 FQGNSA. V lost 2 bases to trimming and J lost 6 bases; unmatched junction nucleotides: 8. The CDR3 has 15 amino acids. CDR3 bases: TGTGCCAGCAGCTTAAGCGGGGGGCTTTCCGGCGAGCAGTACTTC. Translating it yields CASSLSGGLSGEQYF.

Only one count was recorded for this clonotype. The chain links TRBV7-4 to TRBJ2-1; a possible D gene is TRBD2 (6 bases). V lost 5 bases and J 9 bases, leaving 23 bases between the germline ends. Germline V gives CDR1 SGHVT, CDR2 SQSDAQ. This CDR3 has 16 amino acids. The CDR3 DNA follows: TGTGCCAGCAGCCCTTTACACCGGGGGTTTGAGACTGAGCAGTTCTTC. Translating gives CASSPLHRGFETEQFF. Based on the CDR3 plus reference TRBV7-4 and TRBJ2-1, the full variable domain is GAGVSQSPRYKVAKRGRDVALRCDSISGHVTLYWYRQTLGQGSEVLTYSQSDAQRDKSGRPSGRFSAERPERSVSTLKIQRTEQGDSAVYLCASSPLHRGFETEQFFGPGTRLTVL.

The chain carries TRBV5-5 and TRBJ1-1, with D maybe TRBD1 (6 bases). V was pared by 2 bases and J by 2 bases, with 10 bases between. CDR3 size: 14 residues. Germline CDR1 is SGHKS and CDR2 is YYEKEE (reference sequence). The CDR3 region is CASSLGQSNTEAFF. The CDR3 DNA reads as TGTGCCAGCAGCTTAGGACAGTCAAACACTGAAGCTTTCTTT.

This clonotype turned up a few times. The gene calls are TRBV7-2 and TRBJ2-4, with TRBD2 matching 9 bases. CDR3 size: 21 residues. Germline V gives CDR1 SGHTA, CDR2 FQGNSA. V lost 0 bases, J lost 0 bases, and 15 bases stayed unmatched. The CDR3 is CASSLAYSAGGIPEAKNIQYF. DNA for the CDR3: TGTGCCAGCAGCTTAGCCTATTCAGCGGGGGGAATACCTGAAGCCAAAAACATTCAGTACTTC.